The entry below describes one T cell receptor beta chain. The table lists this clone with a count of one. Its antigen is not yet known. No much larger clone exists at a distance of one base, and base qualities are not known. The immunoSEQ platform was used to carry out deep TCRbeta sequencing. Turning to the authors' computational methods: Only productive rearrangements were exported from the immunoSEQ Analyzer for downstream analysis. Bulk TCRbeta clonotypes were assigned T cell phenotypes by matching to single-cell RNA+TCR-seq clones sharing the same TCRbeta sequence. Tumor enrichment of a clone was calculated by dividing the clone's tumor frequency by the clone's PBMC frequency, both taken from bulk TCR sequencing. GLIPH was used to group TCRs into specificity groups, clusters of distinct TCRs likely recognizing common antigens via shared CDR3 motifs. TCRdb obtained this table from immuneACCESS and retained in-frame rearrangements with V and J assigned. These tables miss some clones; where compared with another copy, unresolved V genes account for less than half of the shortfall, and the remainder is unexplained. V, J and clone size are taken as reported in that table, and D and trimming were inferred from the DNA itself. This sample is represented by approximately 30,000 clones; 73% of them were singletons. The ten largest clonotypes hold almost 40% of the sample.

Explained via the paper, the time point label denotes: after anti-PD-1 therapy. Genomic DNA extracted from tumor biopsies or peripheral blood was used for bulk TCRbeta sequencing, with input ranging from roughly 616 ng to 6,500 ng. All patients had histologically proven advanced or metastatic basal or squamous cell carcinoma and were poor candidates for surgical resection. The basal cell carcinoma cohort was made up of approximately twelve patients, and bulk tumor TCR sequencing was performed for roughly 8 of these patients. The sample belongs to a study of T cells in tumors after PD-1 blockade (dated by TCRdb to about 2019). Turning to the overall study: Patients were excluded if they had prior checkpoint blockade, use of systemic immunosuppressants, or recent radiotherapy or other anti-cancer therapy within 4 weeks. Patients received pembrolizumab 200 mg every 3 weeks or cemiplimab 350 mg every 2 weeks. A subset of patients also received ongoing daily vismodegib 150 mg during anti-PD-1 treatment. An average of 113,528 TCR templates (range about 24,679-257,772) and roughly 34,000 unique clonotypes was obtained for peripheral blood samples. The study performed paired single-cell RNA and TCR sequencing on site-matched tumors from BCC or SCC patients before and after anti-PD-1 therapy. To compare clonotypes in blood and tumor, bulk TCR sequencing was done on about 9 peripheral blood samples taken from a handful of patients. RECIST version 1.1 was used to evaluate clinical response.

Per the germline V gene, MDHEN is the CDR1 and SYDVKM is the CDR2. Taken from cysteine to phenylalanine, the CDR3 has 13 residues. Only the CDR3 region is kept as DNA, spanning 39 bases read in frame from base 1. The germline ends are 13 bases apart after V is trimmed by 7 bases and J by 4 bases. Here is what the overall study found, with its caveats: Approximately 44% of the TCR clonotypes from tumors also showed up in blood, and some novel exhausted tumor clones were present in pre-treatment blood, which suggests peripheral recruitment. Where the novel T cell clones came from was not identified, and possible sources could include lymphoid organs or rare unexpanded clones inside the tumor or in the tumor periphery.

The receptor comes from a human donor with basal cell carcinoma. The sequence joins TRBV28 to TRBJ1-2, and the D gene may be TRBD1, 5 bases matching. The specimen comprised PBMCs, sampled after anti-PD-1 treatment. The sequence in DNA is TGTGCCAGCATCCCTCCAGGGTCCTATGGCTACACCTTC. This sequence encodes CASIPPGSYGYTF.